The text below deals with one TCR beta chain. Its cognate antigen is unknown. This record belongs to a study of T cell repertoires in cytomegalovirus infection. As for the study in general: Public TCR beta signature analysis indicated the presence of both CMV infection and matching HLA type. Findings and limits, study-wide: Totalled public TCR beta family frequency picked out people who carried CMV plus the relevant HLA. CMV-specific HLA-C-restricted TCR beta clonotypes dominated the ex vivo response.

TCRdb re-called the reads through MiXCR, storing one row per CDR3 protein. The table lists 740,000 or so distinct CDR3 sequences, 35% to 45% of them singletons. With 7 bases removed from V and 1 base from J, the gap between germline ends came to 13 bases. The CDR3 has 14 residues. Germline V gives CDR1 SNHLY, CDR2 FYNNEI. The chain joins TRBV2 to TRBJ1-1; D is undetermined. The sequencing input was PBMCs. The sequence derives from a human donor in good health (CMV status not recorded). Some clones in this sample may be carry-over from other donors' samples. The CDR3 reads CASKQGSENTEAFF. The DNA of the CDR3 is TGTGCCAGCAAACAAGGGTCCGAGAACACTGAAGCTTTCTTT.